This TCR beta chain originates from a study of cytomegalovirus exposure and HLA in healthy donors. The CDR3 spans 11 residues. Trimming took off 5 bases at V and 8 bases at J, with 9 bases between the two ends. Germline V lookup: CDR1 MDHEN, CDR2 SYDVKM. Vbeta (60) and Jbeta (13) primers were used in the PCR. Data came from immunoSEQ multiplex PCR; TCRdb stores just in-frame clones and leaves some out. The table records tens of thousands of clones, 78% of them present only once. The specimen was PBMCs. This TCR came from a man aged 35 to 55 in good health and CMV-seronegative. The chain combines TRBV28 with TRBJ1-2, with D unresolved. The DNA for the CDR3 is TGTGCCAGCAGTAAAAACGAGGGCTACACCTTC. Translation: CASSKNEGYTF.